Presented here are 17 T cell receptor beta chains from one specimen sequenced in a study of T cells in Graves' hyperthyroidism and ophthalmopathy. TCR beta CDR3 sequences were amplified from RNA transcripts. Primed by the HTBI set, a first-round RT-PCR was run on the TCR CDR3. MiXCR, run by TCRdb on the multiplex PCR reads, gives a single entry per CDR3 protein. The table has about 420,000 distinct CDR3 sequences, around 15% seen once. The sequenced sample was blood. The origin of the receptors is a woman aged 18 to 35 with Graves' hyperthyroidism.

Concerning this clonotype itself: Since a much larger clone is just one base distant, this may be a read error. The rearrangement joins TRBV2 to TRBJ2-3; 8 nucleotides line up with TRBD2. There are 15 residues in the CDR3. Germline CDR1 reads SNHLY; CDR2 reads FYNNEI. V shed 8 bases and J 6 bases; nucleotides not matched to a gene: 13. Here the CDR3 reads CASGPAGVLADTQYF. The CDR3 region has the DNA TGTGCCAGCGGACCAGCGGGAGTCTTAGCGGATACGCAGTATTTT.

This clonotype was detected many times. The J gene is TRBJ2-7, the V gene TRBV5-8; no clear D gene. Trimming shortened V by 2 bases and J by 0 bases, and 12 bases separated the two germline ends. The CDR3 consists of 15 residues. Germline V gives CDR1 SGHTS, CDR2 YDEGEE. The DNA of the CDR3 is TGTGCCAGCAGCTTAGGTACTTATAGCTCCTACGAGCAGTACTTC. Its protein is CASSLGTYSSYEQYF.

The sample holds many counts of this clonotype. This chain joins TRBV18 and TRBJ1-2; D gene ambiguous. CDR1 and CDR2 from the germline V gene are KGHSH and LQKENI. V was pared by 2 bases and J by 4 bases, with 8 bases between. The length of the CDR3 is 13 residues. As DNA, the CDR3 is TGTGCCAGCTCACCAGGCCCTCTCTATGGCTACACCTTC. Its translation is CASSPGPLYGYTF. Supplemented by reference TRBV18 and TRBJ1-2, the full variable domain reads NAGVMQNPRHLVRRRGQEARLRCSPMKGHSHVYWYRQLPEEGLKFMVYLQKENIIDESGMPKERFSAEFPKEGPSILRIQQVVRGDSAAYFCASSPGPLYGYTFGSGTRLTVV.

This clonotype has at least ten counts. The CDR3 DNA reads TGTGCCAGCACCTTGGGGACAGGGATCGATCAGCCCCAGCATTTT. This codes for CASTLGTGIDQPQHF. The chain combines TRBV28 with TRBJ1-5; 9 nucleotides line up with TRBD1. Germline V lookup: CDR1 MDHEN, CDR2 SYDVKM. The CDR3 consists of 15 residues. V lost 7 bases, J lost 5 bases, and 9 bases stayed unmatched.

This clonotype was detected only a few times. V and J are TRBV27 and TRBJ2-2, with a weak D call TRBD2 (5 bases). The CDR3 is 13 residues long. Germline loops: CDR1 MNHEY, CDR2 SMNVEV (reference sequence). V was clipped by 8 bases and J by 8 bases, with 15 bases between them. CDR3 in DNA: TGTGCCAGCCTCGAGACCGGGGAAGGGGAGCTGTTTTTT. It codes for CASLETGEGELFF.

This clonotype was counted ten times or more. This rearrangement joins TRBV18 to TRBJ1-4; a possible D gene is TRBD1 (6 bases). Germline CDR1 KGHSH, CDR2 LQKENI. The CDR3 is 14 residues long. The V end was cut by 1 base, the J end by 10 bases, with 13 bases between. The CDR3 is CASSPLSGARKLFF. The CDR3 nucleotides are TGTGCCAGCTCACCACTATCAGGGGCGCGAAAACTGTTTTTT.

This clonotype was recorded many times. This chain connects TRBV6-1 to TRBJ2-5; D could derive from TRBD1 or TRBD2 (6 bases each). In germline, CDR1 is MNHNS, CDR2 SASEGT. Trimming shortened V by 5 bases and J by 5 bases, and 12 bases separated the two germline ends. The length of the CDR3 is 13 residues. CDR3 DNA sequence: TGTGCCAGCAGTTGGGGGGCTGGGGAGACCCAGTACTTC. This encodes CASSWGAGETQYF.

This chain links TRBV20-1 with TRBJ1-3, with unresolved D. The CDR3 extends over 14 amino acids. Germline-derived CDR1 and CDR2 are DFQATT and SNEGSKA (reference sequence). The ends were cut back, 0 bases at V and 0 bases at J, with 6 bases in the middle. CDR3 DNA: TGCAGTGCTAGAGATGGGTACTCTGGAAACACCATATATTTT. This codes for CSARDGYSGNTIYF.

This clonotype was picked up a small number of times. The rearrangement uses TRBV4-2 and TRBJ2-1, with a possible D match to TRBD2 (5 bases). Germline V CDR1 and CDR2: LGHNA, YNFKEQ. The CDR3 spans 15 residues. Trimming took 4 bases from V and 6 from J, leaving 16 bases between them. The CDR3 nucleotides are TGTGCCAGCAGCCGGTCACTAGTGGGCTTCAATGAGCAGTTCTTC. It is translated as CASSRSLVGFNEQFF.

This clonotype has a count of ten or more. The rearrangement uses TRBV20-1 and TRBJ2-3, with TRBD2 identical over 8 bases. CDR3 length: 17 residues. The V gene's germline CDR1 is DFQATT and CDR2 SNEGSKA (reference sequence). After removal of 6 bases from V and 0 bases from J, the junction contained 14 bases not matched to a gene. CDR3 nucleotides: TGCAGTGCCACCGATCTGAATAGCGGGACTAGCACAGATACGCAGTATTTT. It encodes CSATDLNSGTSTDTQYF.

This clonotype was counted many times. The V call is TRBV19, the J call TRBJ2-3; 12 bases align to TRBD2. This CDR3 is 16 amino acids long. Germline CDR1 LNHDA, CDR2 SQIVND (reference sequence). Germline trimming cut 4 bases from V and 4 bases from J; bases unmatched to any gene: 6. The CDR3: CASSKRLAGVPDTQYF. For the CDR3, the DNA is TGTGCCAGTAGTAAACGACTAGCGGGAGTCCCAGATACGCAGTATTTT.

This clonotype was counted at least ten times. The J gene is TRBJ1-1, the V gene TRBV4-1; no reliable D call. The CDR3 contains 15 residues. V lost 0 bases and J lost 1, with 9 bases in between. Germline-derived CDR1 and CDR2 are MGHRA and YSYEKL. In DNA, the CDR3 is TGCGCCAGCAGCCAAGATTCCGCGAAGAACACTGAAGCTTTCTTT. Translated: CASSQDSAKNTEAFF.

This clonotype was seen only a few times. CDR3 protein: CSARLVGQGGISYNEQFF. The CDR3 bases are TGCAGTGCTAGGCTTGTGGGGCAGGGGGGTATTTCCTACAATGAGCAGTTCTTC. The J gene is TRBJ2-1, the V gene TRBV20-1, with a possible D match to TRBD1 (7 bases). Trimming took off 3 bases at V and 1 base at J, with 22 bases between the two ends. This CDR3 is built from 18 residues. CDR1 is DFQATT and CDR2 is SNEGSKA in the germline V gene (reference sequence).

The rearrangement joins TRBV7-2 to TRBJ2-2, with D maybe TRBD1 (6 bases). V gave up 3 bases and J gave up 0 bases, with 11 bases separating them. This CDR3 is 16 amino acids long. From germline, CDR1 is SGHTA and CDR2 FQGNSA. The CDR3 reads CASSFQGISNTGELFF. CDR3 bases: TGTGCCAGCAGCTTTCAGGGGATCTCGAACACCGGGGAGCTGTTTTTT.

There are a few counts of this clonotype. One end of the junction fails to match germline, which may point to a read error. The chain is built from TRBV7-2 and TRBJ2-7; 11 bases line up with TRBD2. This CDR3 has 17 amino acids. Germline CDR1 is SGHTA and CDR2 is FQGNSA. The CDR3 coding sequence is TGCGCCAGCAGCCCCAGGGGACTAGCGGCAATCTCCTACGAGCAGTACTTC. The encoded protein is CASSPRGLAAISYEQYF.

In regard to this clonotype: This clone may be a read error of a much larger clone one base away. The J gene is TRBJ2-1, the V gene TRBV28, with unresolved D. The J call may be incorrect, as the DNA end agrees better with TRBJ2-7. This CDR3 spans 15 amino acids. Looked up from germline, CDR1 is MDHEN and CDR2 is SYDVKM. CDR3 coding DNA: TGTGCCAGCACGGATGGCAAGAGTTCCTACAATGAGCAGTACTTC. It translates to CASTDGKSSYNEQYF.

This chain connects TRBV7-9 to TRBJ2-1; no firm D call. Germline V gene data show CDR1 as SEHNR and CDR2 as FQNEAQ (reference sequence). The CDR3 runs 13 residues. Trimming cost V 3 bases and J 7 bases, with 10 bases left between them. The CDR3 nucleotides are TGTGCCAGCAGCTTGGCAATCTGGAATGAGCAGTTCTTC. It codes for CASSLAIWNEQFF.